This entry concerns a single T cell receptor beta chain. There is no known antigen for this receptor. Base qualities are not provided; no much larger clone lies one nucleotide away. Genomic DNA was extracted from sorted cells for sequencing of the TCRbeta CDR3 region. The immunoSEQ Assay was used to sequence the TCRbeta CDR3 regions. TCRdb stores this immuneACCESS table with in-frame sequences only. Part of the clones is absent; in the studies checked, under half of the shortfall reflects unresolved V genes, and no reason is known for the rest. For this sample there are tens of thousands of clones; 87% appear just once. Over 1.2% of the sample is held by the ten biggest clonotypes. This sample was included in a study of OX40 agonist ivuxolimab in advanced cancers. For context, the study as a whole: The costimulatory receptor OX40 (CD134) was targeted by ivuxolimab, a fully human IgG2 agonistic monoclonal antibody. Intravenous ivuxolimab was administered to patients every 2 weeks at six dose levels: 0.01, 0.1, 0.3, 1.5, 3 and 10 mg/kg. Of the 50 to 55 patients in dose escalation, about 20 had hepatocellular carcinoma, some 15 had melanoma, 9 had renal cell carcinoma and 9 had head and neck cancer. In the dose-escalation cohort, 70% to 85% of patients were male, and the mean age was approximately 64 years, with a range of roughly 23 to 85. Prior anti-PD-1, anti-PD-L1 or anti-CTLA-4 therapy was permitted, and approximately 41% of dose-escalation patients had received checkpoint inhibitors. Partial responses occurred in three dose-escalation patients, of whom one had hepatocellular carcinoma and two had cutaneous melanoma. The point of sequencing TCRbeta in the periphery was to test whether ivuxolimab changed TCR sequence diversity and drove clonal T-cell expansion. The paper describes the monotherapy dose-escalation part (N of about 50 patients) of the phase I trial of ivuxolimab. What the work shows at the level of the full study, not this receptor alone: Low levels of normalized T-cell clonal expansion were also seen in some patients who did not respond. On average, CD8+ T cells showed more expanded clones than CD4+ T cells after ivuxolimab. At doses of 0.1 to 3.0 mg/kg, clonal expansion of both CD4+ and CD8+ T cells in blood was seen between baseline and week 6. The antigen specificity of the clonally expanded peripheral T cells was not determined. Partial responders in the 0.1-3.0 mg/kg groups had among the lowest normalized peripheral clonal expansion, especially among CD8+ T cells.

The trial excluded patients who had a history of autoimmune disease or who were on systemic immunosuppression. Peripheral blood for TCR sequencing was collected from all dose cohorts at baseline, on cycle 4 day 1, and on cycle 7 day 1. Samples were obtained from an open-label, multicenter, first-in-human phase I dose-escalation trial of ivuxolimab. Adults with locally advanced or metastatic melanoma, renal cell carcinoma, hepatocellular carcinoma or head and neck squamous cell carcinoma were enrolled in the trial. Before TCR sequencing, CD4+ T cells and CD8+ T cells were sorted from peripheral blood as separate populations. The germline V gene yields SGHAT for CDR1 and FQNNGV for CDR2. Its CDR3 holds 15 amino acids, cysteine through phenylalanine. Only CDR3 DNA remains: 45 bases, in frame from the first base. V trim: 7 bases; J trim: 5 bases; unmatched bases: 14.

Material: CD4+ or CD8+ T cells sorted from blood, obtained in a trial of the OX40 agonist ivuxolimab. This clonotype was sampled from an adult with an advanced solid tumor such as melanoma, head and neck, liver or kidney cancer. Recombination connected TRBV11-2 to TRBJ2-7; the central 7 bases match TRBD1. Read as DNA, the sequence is TGTGCCAGCAACGACCGACAGGGAGTTAGACACGAGCAGTACTTC. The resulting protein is CASNDRQGVRHEQYF.